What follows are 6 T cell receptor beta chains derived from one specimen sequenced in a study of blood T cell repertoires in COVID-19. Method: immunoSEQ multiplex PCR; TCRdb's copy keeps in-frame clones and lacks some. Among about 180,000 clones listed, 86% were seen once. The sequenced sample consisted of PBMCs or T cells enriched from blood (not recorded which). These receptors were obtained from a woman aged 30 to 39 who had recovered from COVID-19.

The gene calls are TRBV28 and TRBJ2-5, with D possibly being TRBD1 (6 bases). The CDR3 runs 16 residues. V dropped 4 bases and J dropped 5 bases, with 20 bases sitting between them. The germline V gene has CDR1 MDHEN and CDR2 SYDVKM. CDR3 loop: CASSSDDRQGKETQYF. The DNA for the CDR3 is TGTGCCAGCAGTTCGGACGACAGGCAGGGTAAGGAGACCCAGTACTTC.

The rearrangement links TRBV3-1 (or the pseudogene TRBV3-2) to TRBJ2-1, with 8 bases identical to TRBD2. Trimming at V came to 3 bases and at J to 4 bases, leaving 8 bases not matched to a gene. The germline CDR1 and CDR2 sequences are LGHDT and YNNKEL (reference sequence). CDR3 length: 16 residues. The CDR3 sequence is CASSQDPGLEYNEQFF. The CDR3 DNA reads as TGTGCCAGCAGCCAGGACCCGGGACTAGAGTACAATGAGCAGTTCTTC.

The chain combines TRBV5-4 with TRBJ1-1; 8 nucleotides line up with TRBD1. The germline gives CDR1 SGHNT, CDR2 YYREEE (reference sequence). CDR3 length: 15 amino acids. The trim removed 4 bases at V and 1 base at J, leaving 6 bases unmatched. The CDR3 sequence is CASSGSGQANTEAFF. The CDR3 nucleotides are TGTGCCAGCAGCGGATCGGGACAGGCGAACACTGAAGCTTTCTTT.

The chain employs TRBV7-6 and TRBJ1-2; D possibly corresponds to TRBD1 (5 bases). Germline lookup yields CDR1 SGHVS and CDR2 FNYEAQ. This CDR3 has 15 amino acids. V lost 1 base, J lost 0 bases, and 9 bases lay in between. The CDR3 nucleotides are TGTGCCAGCAGCTTAGAGGCCAGGGCTAACTATGGCTACACCTTC. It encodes CASSLEARANYGYTF.

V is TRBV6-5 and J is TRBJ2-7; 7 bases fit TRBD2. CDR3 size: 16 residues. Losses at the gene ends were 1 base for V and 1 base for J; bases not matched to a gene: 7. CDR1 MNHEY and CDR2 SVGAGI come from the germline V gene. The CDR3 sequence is CASSYYPSGLSYEQYF. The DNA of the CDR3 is TGTGCCAGCAGTTACTATCCTAGCGGCCTATCCTACGAGCAGTACTTC.

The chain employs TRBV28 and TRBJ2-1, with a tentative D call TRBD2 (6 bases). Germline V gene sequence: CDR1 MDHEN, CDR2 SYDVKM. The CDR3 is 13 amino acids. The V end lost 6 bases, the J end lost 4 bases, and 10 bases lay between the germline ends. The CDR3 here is CASRLAEYNEQFF. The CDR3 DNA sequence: TGTGCCAGCAGATTAGCGGAATACAATGAGCAGTTCTTC.